These 20 T cell receptor beta chains share one sample of origin, sequenced in a study of T cell responses to AZD1222 COVID-19 vaccine. Assay: immunoSEQ multiplex PCR; the TCRdb copy retains only in-frame clones and omits some. Found here are 40,000 to 50,000 clones, 65% to 85% of them singletons; the top ten hold 15% to 20%. This specimen was peripheral blood, taken 28 days after the second AZD1222 dose. All receptors derive from an adult who received the AZD1222 COVID-19 vaccine.

The chain carries TRBV11-2 and TRBJ1-5; TRBD1 matches at 9 bases. V lost 5 bases and J lost 1; bases outside the gene matches: 6. This CDR3 spans 16 amino acids. Germline lookup yields CDR1 SGHAT and CDR2 FQNNGV. CDR3 in amino acids: CASSPLQGASNQPQHF. The CDR3 DNA reads TGTGCCAGCAGCCCTTTACAGGGGGCGAGCAATCAGCCCCAGCATTTT. Together with reference TRBV11-2 and TRBJ1-5, the CDR3 gives the full variable domain: EAGVAQSPRYKIIEKRQSVAFWCNPISGHATLYWYQQILGQGPKLLIQFQNNGVVDDSQLPKDRFSAERLKGVDSTLKIQPAKLEDSAVYLCASSPLQGASNQPQHFGDGTRLSIL.

CDR3 loop: CASRGHREAFF. CDR3 DNA sequence: TGTGCCAGCAGGGGACACCGTGAAGCTTTCTTT. This rearrangement joins TRBV12-3 or TRBV12-4 to TRBJ1-1, with D perhaps TRBD1 (6 bases). V shed 6 bases and J shed 7 bases, with 9 bases lying between them. There are 11 residues in the CDR3.

The chain is built from TRBV2 and TRBJ2-3, with TRBD1 identical over 8 bases. Germline loops: CDR1 SNHLY, CDR2 FYNNEI. The J segment lost 6 bases and the V segment lost 3 bases, leaving 2 bases of the junction unmatched. CDR3 length: 13 residues. This chain's CDR3 is CASSDRGPDTQYF. DNA for the CDR3: TGTGCCAGCAGTGACAGGGGGCCCGATACGCAGTATTTT.

The chain links TRBV6-1 to TRBJ2-1; D not resolved. Trimming stripped 2 bases from V and 2 bases from J, with 13 bases between. CDR3 length equals 16 residues. Germline V CDR1 and CDR2: MNHNS, SASEGT. The DNA of the CDR3 is TGTGCCAGCAGTGAAAATCGGGCAGGACCCTACAATGAGCAGTTCTTC. This sequence encodes CASSENRAGPYNEQFF.

The genes are TRBV28 and TRBJ1-1, with D uncertain. This CDR3 is 16 amino acids long. Deletions cut 5 bases from V and 5 bases from J, with 21 bases between. Per the germline V gene, CDR1 is MDHEN and CDR2 is SYDVKM. CDR3 DNA sequence: TGTGCCAGCAGTCGACTCACGTTGGCGCGTGGGACTGAAGCTTTCTTT. Translated: CASSRLTLARGTEAFF.

The genes are TRBV6-1 and TRBJ2-1, with 9 positions matching TRBD2. The J segment lost 7 bases and the V segment lost 2 bases, leaving 18 bases of the junction unmatched. CDR1 is MNHNS and CDR2 is SASEGT in the germline V gene. CDR3 length: 19 amino acids. DNA for the CDR3: TGTGCCAGCAGTGAAAGTGTCGGGCGGGGGGGCCGCCGGGATAATGAGCAGTTCTTC. Protein product: CASSESVGRGGRRDNEQFF.

Written as DNA, the CDR3 is TGTGCCATCCGGGACAGTGATCTTCATGAGCAGTTCTTC. It translates to CAIRDSDLHEQFF. V gene TRBV10-3 combines with J gene TRBJ2-1, with 7 bases aligning to TRBD1. The CDR3 has 13 residues. Germline CDR1 reads ENHRY; CDR2 reads SYGVKD. Unmatched junction bases numbered 9, after V lost 8 bases and J lost 8 bases.

The rearrangement links TRBV7-3 to TRBJ2-2; D is unresolved. CDR1 and CDR2 from the germline V gene are SGHTA and FQGTGA. V lost 5 bases to trimming and J lost 4 bases, with 8 bases between them. This CDR3 has 13 residues. CDR3: CASSLASTGELFF. CDR3 sequence (DNA): TGTGCCAGCAGCCTCGCAAGCACCGGGGAGCTGTTTTTT.

The chain combines TRBV5-1 with TRBJ2-3, with 12 nucleotides matching TRBD2. Germline CDR1 and CDR2: SGHRS and YFSETQ. The ends lost 3 bases at V and 2 bases at J; junction bases unmatched: 4. The length of the CDR3 is 16 residues. The CDR3 DNA sequence: TGCGCCAGCAGCTCAGGACTAGCGGGGCCCACAGATACGCAGTATTTT. Protein product: CASSSGLAGPTDTQYF.

This chain connects TRBV18 to TRBJ2-7; D call uncertain. The CDR3 is 9 amino acids. Germline CDR1 KGHSH, CDR2 LQKENI. V was shortened by 10 bases and J by 3 bases, with 4 bases between the two germline ends. CDR3 protein: CATDYEQYF. The CDR3, as DNA: TGTGCCACCGACTACGAGCAGTACTTC. The complete variable domain, with remaining parts taken from reference TRBV18 and TRBJ2-7, reads NAGVMQNPRHLVRRRGQEARLRCSPMKGHSHVYWYRQLPEEGLKFMVYLQKENIIDESGMPKERFSAEFPKEGPSILRIQQVVRGDSAAYFCATDYEQYFGPGTRLTVT.

The chain combines TRBV6-5 with TRBJ2-7, with D tentatively TRBD1 (8 bases). The CDR3 loop spans 14 amino acids. Trimming pared 7 bases from V and 1 base from J, leaving 14 bases between. Germline V CDR1 and CDR2: MNHEY, SVGAGI. The CDR3: CASTSGDRSYEQYF. DNA for the CDR3: TGTGCCAGCACAAGCGGGGACAGGTCCTACGAGCAGTACTTC.

The CDR3 region has the DNA TGCGCCAGCAGCTTGGACAGGAGTACCACTGAAGCTTTCTTT. It codes for CASSLDRSTTEAFF. This chain connects TRBV5-1 to TRBJ1-1; perhaps TRBD1 as D (5 bases). The V end was cut by 0 bases, the J end by 4 bases, with 10 bases between. Germline V gene data show CDR1 as SGHRS and CDR2 as YFSETQ. This CDR3 has 14 residues.

The gene calls are TRBV5-4 and TRBJ1-1; 7 bases fit TRBD1. With V trimmed by 4 bases and J by 0 bases, 6 bases remained unmatched. This CDR3 is built from 15 residues. Germline V gene sequence: CDR1 SGHNT, CDR2 YYREEE (reference sequence). CDR3 bases: TGTGCCAGCAGCCCGGGACAGCACATGAACACTGAAGCTTTCTTT. Residues: CASSPGQHMNTEAFF.

CDR3 amino acids: CASSGQGGNTIYF. In DNA, the CDR3 is TGTGCCAGCAGTGGACAGGGAGGAAACACCATATATTTT. V and J are TRBV28 and TRBJ1-3, with TRBD1 matching 8 bases. With 5 bases clipped from V and 4 bases from J, the junction kept 1 base outside the gene matches. CDR1 and CDR2 (germline): MDHEN, SYDVKM. The CDR3 contains 13 residues.

The rearrangement uses TRBV29-1 and TRBJ2-7, with 10 bases that match TRBD1. This CDR3 has 12 residues. After removal of 7 bases from V and 6 bases from J, the junction contained 6 bases not matched to a gene. Germline values: CDR1 SQVTM, CDR2 ANQGSEA. CDR3 in amino acids: CSGRDRGREQYF. The CDR3 DNA follows: TGCAGCGGAAGGGACAGGGGTCGCGAGCAGTACTTC.

As regards this clone: The junction shows a germline mismatch at one end, possibly a read error. The rearrangement links TRBV6-5 to TRBJ1-1, with a possible D match to TRBD1 (5 bases). CDR3 length: 14 residues. Per germline, CDR1 MNHEY and CDR2 SVGAGI. For the CDR3, the DNA is TGTGCCAGCGGTTACTTGGGGGGACTCACTGAAGCTTTCTTT. Its translation: CASGYLGGLTEAFF.

V and J are TRBV19 and TRBJ1-5; perhaps TRBD1 as D (6 bases). CDR1 and CDR2 from the germline V gene are LNHDA and SQIVND (reference sequence). The CDR3 consists of 14 residues. Between the trimmed V and J ends, which lost 2 bases and 11 bases, there was a span of 16 bases. This CDR3 is CASSIRVQGQTQHF. Written as DNA, the CDR3 is TGTGCCAGTAGTATAAGGGTACAGGGCCAAACCCAGCATTTT.

The sample holds a few counts of this clone. This chain connects TRBV7-2 to TRBJ1-5; D perhaps matches TRBD1 (5 bases). Trimming pared 1 base from V and 4 bases from J, leaving 8 bases between. This CDR3 region has 14 residues. Germline V gene lookup returns CDR1 SGHTA and CDR2 FQGNSA. As DNA, the CDR3 is TGTGCCAGCAGCTTAGTATCAGGGAATCAGCCCCAGCATTTT. Its translation is CASSLVSGNQPQHF.

The chain joins TRBV5-6 to TRBJ1-4; D is possibly TRBD1 (5 bases). Germline V lookup: CDR1 SGHDT, CDR2 YYEEEE. The V and J ends lost 4 bases and 4 bases respectively, with 11 bases between them. CDR3 size: 14 residues. The CDR3 protein is CASSGLQGNEKLFF. The CDR3 bases are TGTGCCAGCAGCGGACTCCAGGGTAATGAAAAACTGTTTTTT.

The CDR3, as DNA: TGTGCCAGCAGCTGGGACAGCTCCTATAATTCACCCCTCCACTTT. Amino acids: CASSWDSSYNSPLHF. The rearrangement links TRBV5-4 to TRBJ1-6, with 7 bases identical to TRBD1. CDR3 length: 15 amino acids. Germline CDR1 reads SGHNT; CDR2 reads YYREEE (reference sequence). With V trimmed by 3 bases and J by 0 bases, 0 bases remained unmatched.